This T cell receptor beta chain was sequenced during a study of blood T cells in healthy people across ages. This clonotype was counted a few times. Its antigen is currently unknown. Trimming shortened V by 1 base and J by 4 bases, and 23 bases separated the two germline ends. The CDR3 spans 19 residues. Germline V lookup: CDR1 MGHRA, CDR2 YSYEKL. The study's findings and limits: Both naive CD4+ cell counts and diversity were greater in long-lived donors than in aged donors.

For the second PCR, which ran for roughly 7 to 11 cycles, a sample-barcoded 5' primer and a J-beta primer mix were used. TCRdb re-called the 5' RACE reads with MiXCR, one entry per CDR3 protein. The sample includes more than 1.4 million distinct CDR3 sequences, approximately 38% of them seen just once. The TCR comes from a woman younger than 35 in good health. Sequencing was carried out using blood. The chain couples TRBV4-1 to TRBJ2-1, with D unclear. The CDR3 is CASSQVVGLGPILYNEQFF. The CDR3 DNA reads TGCGCCAGCAGCCAAGTGGTCGGGCTCGGGCCTATTCTATACAATGAGCAGTTCTTC.